Given below is one T cell receptor (beta chain) in context. TCR beta CDR3 was amplified from genomic DNA by two-round multiplex PCR. Primers targeting each individual TRBV and TRBJ gene were applied in first-round PCR. TCRdb passed the multiplex PCR reads through MiXCR, listing each CDR3 protein once. The sample consists of fewer than 14,000 distinct CDR3 sequences, approximately 53% of them appearing once. This sample was taken from a study of prognosis after radiotherapy for stage I lung cancer. With V trimmed by 3 bases and J by 6 bases, 3 bases remained unmatched. The germline gives CDR1 SNHLY, CDR2 FYNNEI. The length of the CDR3 is 14 residues.

Sequenced here: PBMCs, sampled before or after stereotactic body radiation therapy (not recorded which). The TCR comes from a donor aged 50 or older with non-small cell lung cancer. This chain joins TRBV2 and TRBJ2-1, with TRBD2 matching over 9 bases. The CDR3 is CASSERGGVNEQFF. As DNA, the CDR3 is TGTGCCAGCAGTGAGCGGGGGGGCGTCAATGAGCAGTTCTTC.